A selection of T cell receptor beta chains follows, all from one sample in a study of T cell responses to AZD1222 COVID-19 vaccine. Sequencing used immunoSEQ multiplex PCR; TCRdb keeps in-frame clones, though not all of them. The sample shows 140,000 or so clones, approximately 91% of them seen only once. This sample comprised peripheral blood, obtained 28 days after the second AZD1222 dose. The source is an adult who received the AZD1222 COVID-19 vaccine. Both conserved end residues are part of each CDR3. Fields, in order: clone size, D gene, V gene, J gene, CDR3 protein, CDR3 DNA. The D gene is left open where the match is weak. The size field is filled for only some rows; it gives once, few, many or a size class.

.	.	TRBV7-3	TRBJ2-3	CASSSTSTDTQYF	TGTGCCAGCAGCTCCACTAGCACAGATACGCAGTATTTT
.	.	TRBV6-1	TRBJ1-1	CASSERPRDTEAFF	TGTGCCAGCAGTGAAAGGCCCCGGGACACTGAAGCTTTCTTT
once	.	TRBV5-1	TRBJ2-6	CASSLEGAASGANVLTF	TGCGCCAGCAGCTTGGAGGGCGCGGCCTCTGGGGCCAACGTCCTGACTTTC
.	TRBD1	TRBV11-2	TRBJ1-2	CASSTWTGDYGYTF	TGTGCCAGCAGCACCTGGACAGGGGACTATGGCTACACCTTC
once	.	TRBV3-1/TRBV3-2	TRBJ1-3	CASSPSGNTIYF	TGTGCCAGCAGCCCCTCAGGAAACACCATATATTTT
.	.	TRBV2	TRBJ1-1	CASSGHLTEAFF	TGTGCCAGCAGTGGACACCTCACTGAAGCTTTCTTT
once	.	TRBV2	TRBJ1-4	CASRTQQVEGEKLFF	TGTGCCAGCAGGACCCAACAGGTAGAGGGTGAAAAACTGTTTTTT
.	TRBD2	TRBV2	TRBJ2-7	CASSGTWTSGGARGNEQYF	TGTGCCAGCAGCGGGACCTGGACTAGCGGGGGGGCCCGGGGGAACGAGCAGTACTTC
.	TRBD1	TRBV7-8	TRBJ1-5	CASSLDGQGSNQPQHF	TGTGCCAGCAGCTTAGACGGACAGGGGTCCAATCAGCCCCAGCATTTT
.	.	TRBV2	TRBJ2-1	CAEGGRVGNEQFF	TGTGCGGAGGGGGGCAGGGTGGGCAATGAGCAGTTCTTC
.	.	TRBV19	TRBJ2-3	CASSIGLGGTDTQYF	TGTGCCAGTAGTATCGGCCTAGGGGGCACAGATACGCAGTATTTT
.	.	TRBV5-8	TRBJ2-2	CASSFGNTGELFF	TGTGCCAGCAGCTTTGGGAACACCGGGGAGCTGTTTTTT
.	.	TRBV30	TRBJ2-3	CAWSRGGGRSDTQYF	TGTGCCTGGAGTCGTGGAGGGGGAAGGTCAGATACGCAGTATTTT
.	.	TRBV5-4	TRBJ2-2	CASSLFAGAGELFF	TGTGCCAGCAGCTTGTTCGCAGGGGCCGGGGAGCTGTTTTTT
.	.	TRBV2	TRBJ1-1	CASSEGVANTEAFF	TGTGCCAGCAGTGAAGGGGTGGCGAACACTGAAGCTTTCTTT
once	TRBD1	TRBV6-2/TRBV6-3	TRBJ1-1	CASSSAGGRTEAFF	TGTGCCAGCAGTTCCGCAGGGGGCAGGACTGAAGCTTTCTTT
.	TRBD2	TRBV7-2	TRBJ2-1	CASSVSGTGRHNEQFF	TGTGCCAGCAGCGTTAGCGGGACTGGGCGACACAATGAGCAGTTCTTC
once	.	TRBV27	TRBJ2-6	CASSLRAAGANVLTF	TGTGCCAGCAGTTTAAGGGCGGCTGGGGCCAACGTCCTGACTTTC
.	.	TRBV3-1/TRBV3-2	TRBJ2-7	CASSQSGTGYEQYF	TGTGCCAGCAGCCAATCAGGCACAGGCTACGAGCAGTACTTC
.	TRBD1	TRBV2	TRBJ1-5	CASSGTGGDQPQHF	TGTGCCAGCAGTGGGACAGGGGGCGATCAGCCCCAGCATTTT
.	TRBD2	TRBV7-3	TRBJ2-1	CASSLIRTSGYNEQFF	TGTGCCAGCAGCTTAATCAGGACTAGCGGATACAATGAGCAGTTCTTC
.	.	TRBV18	TRBJ1-6	CASSQDRENSPLHF	TGTGCCAGCTCGCAGGACCGGGAGAATTCACCCCTCCACTTT
.	.	TRBV3-1/TRBV3-2	TRBJ1-5	CASSQEGYSNQPQHF	TGTGCCAGCAGCCAGGAGGGCTATAGCAATCAGCCCCAGCATTTT
.	.	TRBV29-1	TRBJ1-3	CSVLQRGGAWEGNTIYF	TGCAGCGTTCTTCAACGAGGGGGGGCTTGGGAAGGAAACACCATATATTTT
.	TRBD2	TRBV2	TRBJ2-3	CASLQAGVEDTQYF	TGTGCCAGCCTCCAAGCGGGAGTGGAAGATACGCAGTATTTT
.	TRBD1	TRBV7-9	TRBJ2-2	CASSFQGARGTGELFF	TGTGCCAGCAGCTTCCAGGGGGCGCGGGGCACCGGGGAGCTGTTTTTT
.	TRBD1	TRBV19	TRBJ1-1	CATRAGQGITEAFF	TGTGCCACCCGAGCGGGACAGGGAATCACTGAAGCTTTCTTT
.	.	TRBV10-2	TRBJ1-1	CASNQHTEAFF	TGCGCCAGCAACCAGCACACTGAAGCTTTCTTT
.	TRBD1	TRBV6-6	TRBJ1-5	CASIHDRVSNQPQHF	TGTGCCAGCATCCACGACAGGGTTAGCAATCAGCCCCAGCATTTT
.	.	TRBV6-4	TRBJ1-5	CASRIPGLQPQHF	TGTGCCAGCAGGATCCCAGGGCTTCAGCCCCAGCATTTT
.	.	TRBV5-1	TRBJ2-2	CASSLRRRVNTGELFF	TGCGCCAGCAGCCTCAGGCGGCGGGTCAACACCGGGGAGCTGTTTTTT
few	TRBD1	TRBV18	TRBJ2-7	CASSTDRDFSYEQYF	TGTGCCAGCTCAACGGACAGGGACTTCTCCTACGAGCAGTACTTC
.	TRBD2	TRBV6-5	TRBJ2-7	CASREAPYEQYF	TGTGCCAGTCGGGAGGCACCCTACGAGCAGTACTTC
.	.	TRBV19	TRBJ1-2	CASSSGTGWYGYTF	TGTGCCAGTAGTTCTGGAACAGGGTGGTATGGCTACACCTTC
.	TRBD2	TRBV6-6	TRBJ2-5	CASSYPGLGQETQYF	TGTGCCAGCAGTTACCCAGGACTAGGGCAAGAGACCCAGTACTTC
.	.	TRBV3-1/TRBV3-2	TRBJ1-2	CASSPIGRYGYTF	TGTGCCAGCAGCCCGATCGGACGGTATGGCTACACCTTC
.	.	TRBV18	TRBJ1-1	CASSPNLDRMAIEAFF	TGTGCCAGCTCACCAAATCTAGATAGAATGGCGATTGAAGCTTTCTTT
.	TRBD1	TRBV7-9	TRBJ2-2	CASGTGANTGELFF	TGTGCCAGCGGCACAGGGGCGAACACCGGGGAGCTGTTTTTT
.	.	TRBV19	TRBJ1-1	CASSIDMGVEAFF	TGTGCCAGTAGTATAGATATGGGGGTTGAAGCTTTCTTT
.	TRBD2	TRBV4-1	TRBJ2-3	CASGSSGRTDTQYF	TGCGCCAGCGGATCTAGCGGGAGGACAGATACGCAGTATTTT
.	.	TRBV6-5	TRBJ1-1	CASSYSKWVLLEAFF	TGTGCCAGCAGTTACTCGAAATGGGTCCTCCTTGAAGCTTTCTTT
once	TRBD1	TRBV12-5	TRBJ1-5	CASGLDGTGFSNQPQHF	TGTGCTAGTGGTTTGGACGGGACAGGGTTTAGCAATCAGCCCCAGCATTTT
.	.	TRBV6-6	TRBJ1-1	CASSTPGIAEAFF	TGTGCCAGCAGTACCCCAGGTATCGCTGAAGCTTTCTTT
.	TRBD2	TRBV10-3	TRBJ2-3	CATKRGASTDTQYF	TGTGCCACCAAGCGGGGGGCGAGCACAGATACGCAGTATTTT
.	.	TRBV27	TRBJ1-1	CASSFYGVGGHTEAFF	TGTGCCAGCAGTTTCTATGGGGTCGGGGGTCACACTGAAGCTTTCTTT
.	.	TRBV7-6	TRBJ2-3	CASSPRTTASTDTQYF	TGTGCCAGCAGCCCGAGGACGACTGCTAGCACAGATACGCAGTATTTT
.	TRBD1	TRBV7-9	TRBJ2-4	CASSPSGTGWGVSKNIQYF	TGTGCCAGCAGCCCGTCCGGGACAGGGTGGGGAGTATCCAAAAACATTCAGTACTTC
.	.	TRBV28	TRBJ2-4	CASSFGGFNNIQYF	TGTGCCAGCAGTTTTGGGGGATTCAACAACATTCAGTACTTC
.	.	TRBV5-1	TRBJ2-5	CASSPGPEETQYF	TGCGCCAGCAGCCCGGGACCCGAAGAGACCCAGTACTTC
.	TRBD1	TRBV3-1/TRBV3-2	TRBJ1-1	CASSQDPGTENTEAFF	TGTGCCAGCAGCCAAGACCCCGGGACAGAGAACACTGAAGCTTTCTTT
.	TRBD1	TRBV30	TRBJ1-5	CAWSASRQGGQPQHF	TGTGCCTGGAGTGCGAGCCGACAGGGGGGTCAGCCCCAGCATTTT
.	.	TRBV20-1	TRBJ1-1	CSASLSIWDTEAFF	TGCAGTGCTAGTCTTTCAATCTGGGACACTGAAGCTTTCTTT
once	.	TRBV6-5	TRBJ1-1	CASRWTESIGEAFF	TGTGCCAGCAGATGGACAGAAAGTATAGGTGAAGCTTTCTTT
.	.	TRBV7-9	TRBJ1-3	CASNVGWGASGNTIYF	TGTGCCAGCAATGTAGGGTGGGGGGCCTCTGGAAACACCATATATTTT
.	TRBD2	TRBV15	TRBJ2-4	CATSRGTSGSKYIQYF	TGTGCCACCAGCAGAGGGACTAGCGGGTCCAAGTACATTCAGTACTTC